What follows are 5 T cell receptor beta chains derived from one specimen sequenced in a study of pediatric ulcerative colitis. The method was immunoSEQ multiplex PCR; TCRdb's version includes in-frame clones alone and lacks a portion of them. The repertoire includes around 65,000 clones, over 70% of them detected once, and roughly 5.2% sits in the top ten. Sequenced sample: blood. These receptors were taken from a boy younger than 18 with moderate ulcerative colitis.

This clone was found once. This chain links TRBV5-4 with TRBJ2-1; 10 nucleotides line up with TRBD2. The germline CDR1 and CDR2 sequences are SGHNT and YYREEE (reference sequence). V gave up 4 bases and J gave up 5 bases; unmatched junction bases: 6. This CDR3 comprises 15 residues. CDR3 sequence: CASSLRLAGDNEQFF. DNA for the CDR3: TGTGCCAGCAGCCTCCGGCTAGCGGGGGACAATGAGCAGTTCTTC.

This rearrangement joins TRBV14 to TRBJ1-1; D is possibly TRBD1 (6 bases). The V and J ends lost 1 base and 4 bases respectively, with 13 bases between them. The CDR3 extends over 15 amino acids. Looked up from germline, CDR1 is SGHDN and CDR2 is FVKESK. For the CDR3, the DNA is TGTGCCAGCAGCCAAGGTCCGGGGGGGCCCACTGAAGCTTTCTTT. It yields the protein CASSQGPGGPTEAFF. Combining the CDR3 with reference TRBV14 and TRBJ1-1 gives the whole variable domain EAGVTQFPSHSVIEKGQTVTLRCDPISGHDNLYWYRRVMGKEIKFLLHFVKESKQDESGMPNNRFLAERTGGTYSTLKVQPAELEDSGVYFCASSQGPGGPTEAFFGQGTRLTVV.

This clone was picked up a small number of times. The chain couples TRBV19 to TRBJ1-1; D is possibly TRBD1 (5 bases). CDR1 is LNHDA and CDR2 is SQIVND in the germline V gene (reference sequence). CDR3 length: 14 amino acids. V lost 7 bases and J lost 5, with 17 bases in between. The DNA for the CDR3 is TGTGCCAGTACCCCAGGGACGGGCGAGACTGAAGCTTTCTTT. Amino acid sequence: CASTPGTGETEAFF.

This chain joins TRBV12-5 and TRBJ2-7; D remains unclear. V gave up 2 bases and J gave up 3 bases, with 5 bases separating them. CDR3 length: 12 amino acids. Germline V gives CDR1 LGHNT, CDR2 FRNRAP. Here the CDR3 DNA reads TGTGCTAGTGGTTTGCGGTACTACGAGCAGTACTTC. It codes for CASGLRYYEQYF.

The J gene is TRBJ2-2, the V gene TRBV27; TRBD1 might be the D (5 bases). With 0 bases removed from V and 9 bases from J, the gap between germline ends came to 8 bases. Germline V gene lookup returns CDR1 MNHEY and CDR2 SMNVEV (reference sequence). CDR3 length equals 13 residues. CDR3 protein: CASSLSAGWELFF. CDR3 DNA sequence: TGTGCCAGCAGTTTATCGGCAGGGTGGGAGCTGTTTTTT.